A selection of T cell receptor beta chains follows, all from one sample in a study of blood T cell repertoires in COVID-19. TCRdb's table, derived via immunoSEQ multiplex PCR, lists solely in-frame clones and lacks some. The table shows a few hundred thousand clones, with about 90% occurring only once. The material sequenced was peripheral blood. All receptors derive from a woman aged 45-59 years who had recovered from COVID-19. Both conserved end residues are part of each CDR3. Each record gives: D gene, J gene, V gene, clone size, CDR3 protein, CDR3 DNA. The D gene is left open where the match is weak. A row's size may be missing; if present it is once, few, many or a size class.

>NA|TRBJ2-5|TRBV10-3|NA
CAISESLGAGQETQYF
TGTGCCATCAGTGAGTCCCTTGGGGCAGGTCAAGAGACCCAGTACTTC
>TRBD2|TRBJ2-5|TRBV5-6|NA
CASSFTGGGETQYF
TGTGCCAGCAGCTTTACGGGGGGAGGAGAGACCCAGTACTTC
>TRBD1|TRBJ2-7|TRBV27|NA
CASSPLKPGQDTRGRLYEQYF
TGTGCCAGCAGCCCATTGAAACCGGGACAGGACACACGGGGGCGCCTGTACGAGCAGTACTTC
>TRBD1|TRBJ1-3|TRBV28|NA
CASRDRAAGNTIYF
TGTGCCAGCCGAGACAGGGCGGCTGGAAACACCATATATTTT
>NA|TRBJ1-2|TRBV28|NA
CASSSGRDYGYTF
TGTGCCAGCAGTTCTGGGCGAGACTATGGCTACACCTTC
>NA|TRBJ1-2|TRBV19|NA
CASSITPQAYGYTF
TGTGCCAGTAGTATTACCCCGCAGGCCTATGGCTACACCTTC
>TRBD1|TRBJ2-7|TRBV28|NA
CASSRDRGFDEQYF
TGTGCCAGCAGTAGGGACAGGGGATTCGACGAGCAGTACTTC
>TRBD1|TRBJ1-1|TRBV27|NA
CASLGRDRADTEAFF
TGTGCCAGCCTGGGACGGGACAGGGCGGACACTGAAGCTTTCTTT
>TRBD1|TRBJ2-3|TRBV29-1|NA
CSVGGQGPSTDTQYF
TGCAGCGTTGGGGGACAGGGGCCCAGCACAGATACGCAGTATTTT
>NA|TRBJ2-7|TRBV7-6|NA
CASSSRGGSYEQYF
TGTGCCAGCAGCTCGAGAGGAGGCTCCTACGAGCAGTACTTC
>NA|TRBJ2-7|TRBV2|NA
CASSGQYEQYF
TGTGCCAGCAGTGGCCAGTACGAGCAGTACTTC
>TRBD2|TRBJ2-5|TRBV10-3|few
CAISESVLAGGMETQYF
TGTGCCATCAGTGAGTCGGTGCTAGCGGGGGGCATGGAGACCCAGTACTTC
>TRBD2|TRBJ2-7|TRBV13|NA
CASSLGREAFSYEQYF
TGTGCCAGCAGCTTAGGGCGGGAGGCTTTCTCCTACGAGCAGTACTTC
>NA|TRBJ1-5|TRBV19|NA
CASSIDRDQPQHF
TGTGCCAGTAGTATAGACAGGGATCAGCCCCAGCATTTT
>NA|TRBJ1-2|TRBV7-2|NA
CASSLVVSSNYGYTF
TGTGCCAGCAGCTTAGTAGTATCGTCTAACTATGGCTACACCTTC
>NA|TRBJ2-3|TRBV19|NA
CASSIPGGGDTQYF
TGTGCCAGTAGTATCCCAGGGGGAGGAGATACGCAGTATTTT
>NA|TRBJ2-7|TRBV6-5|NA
CASHRHLGHEQYF
TGTGCCAGCCATCGCCACCTAGGCCACGAGCAGTACTTC
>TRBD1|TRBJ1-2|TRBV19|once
CASSLTGDGGYTF
TGTGCCAGTAGTCTGACAGGGGATGGGGGCTACACCTTC
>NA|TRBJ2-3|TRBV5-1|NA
CASSQGVSTDTQYF
TGCGCCAGCAGCCAAGGGGTTAGCACAGATACGCAGTATTTT
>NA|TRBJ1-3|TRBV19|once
CASTSGNTIYF
TGTGCCAGTACCTCGGGAAACACCATATATTTT
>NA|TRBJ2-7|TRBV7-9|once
CASSLAGSYEQYF
TGTGCCAGCAGCTTGGCAGGGTCCTACGAGCAGTACTTC
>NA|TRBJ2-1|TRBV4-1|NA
CASSQRGGGDSSYNEQFF
TGCGCCAGCAGCCAAAGGGGGGGCGGCGACAGCTCCTACAATGAGCAGTTCTTC
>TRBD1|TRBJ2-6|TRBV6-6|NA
CASSNSGQVGANVLTF
TGTGCCAGCAGTAACTCGGGACAGGTCGGGGCCAACGTCCTGACTTTC
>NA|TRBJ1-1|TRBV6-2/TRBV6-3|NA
CASSQGTEAFF
TGTGCCAGCAGTCAGGGGACTGAAGCTTTCTTT
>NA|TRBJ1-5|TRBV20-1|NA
CSASKGVSNQPQHF
TGCAGTGCTAGTAAGGGAGTTAGCAATCAGCCCCAGCATTTT
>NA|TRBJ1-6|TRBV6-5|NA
CASSYSQDNSPLHF
TGTGCCAGCAGTTACTCACAGGATAATTCACCCCTCCACTTT
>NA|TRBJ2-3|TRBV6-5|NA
CASRVGPSTDTQYF
TGTGCCAGCAGGGTCGGTCCGAGCACAGATACGCAGTATTTT
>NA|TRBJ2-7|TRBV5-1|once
CASSGPAGKYF
TGCGCCAGCAGCGGGCCCGCAGGAAAGTACTTC
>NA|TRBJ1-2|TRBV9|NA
CASKGIDYGYTF
TGTGCCAGCAAGGGGATTGACTATGGCTACACCTTC
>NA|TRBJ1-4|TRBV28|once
CASSSRGAEKLFF
TGTGCCAGCAGCTCCCGCGGGGCTGAAAAACTGTTTTTT
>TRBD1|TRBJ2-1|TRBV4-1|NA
CASSRRDRGGDEQFF
TGCGCCAGCAGCCGACGGGACAGGGGCGGGGATGAGCAGTTCTTC
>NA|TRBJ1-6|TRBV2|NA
CASSLGGDSPLHF
TGTGCCAGCTCGCTGGGGGGGGATTCACCCCTCCACTTT
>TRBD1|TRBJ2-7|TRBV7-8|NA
CASRGDSPGEQYF
TGTGCCAGCAGAGGGGACAGCCCCGGGGAGCAGTACTTC
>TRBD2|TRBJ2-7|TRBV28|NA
CASSSPGLPNEQYF
TGTGCCAGCAGTTCGCCGGGACTACCGAACGAGCAGTACTTC
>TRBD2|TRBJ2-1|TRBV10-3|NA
CAISESAGGPGNEQFF
TGTGCCATCAGTGAGTCGGCGGGGGGGCCGGGGAATGAGCAGTTCTTC
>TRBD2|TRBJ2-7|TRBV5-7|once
CASSLGLARYRGSYEQYF
TGTGCCAGCAGCCTGGGACTAGCCCGTTACCGCGGCTCCTACGAGCAGTACTTC
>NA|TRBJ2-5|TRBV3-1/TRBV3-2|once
CASSQEGSYQETQYF
TGTGCCAGCAGCCAAGAAGGGAGTTACCAAGAGACCCAGTACTTC
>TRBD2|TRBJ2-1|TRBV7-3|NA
CASSSGGFDEQFF
TGTGCCAGCAGCTCCGGGGGGTTCGATGAGCAGTTCTTC
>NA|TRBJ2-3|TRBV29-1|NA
CSVYGSSTDTQYF
TGCAGCGTTTACGGGAGTTCCACAGATACGCAGTATTTT
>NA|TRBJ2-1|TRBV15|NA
CATSRNLAGGLNEQFF
TGTGCCACCAGCAGAAATTTAGCCGGGGGGCTGAATGAGCAGTTCTTC
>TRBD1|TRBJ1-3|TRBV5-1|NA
CASSSQGISGNTIYF
TGCGCCAGCAGCTCACAGGGGATTTCTGGAAACACCATATATTTT
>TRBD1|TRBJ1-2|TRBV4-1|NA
CASSPNRGGGYTF
TGCGCCAGCAGCCCCAACAGGGGAGGTGGCTACACCTTC
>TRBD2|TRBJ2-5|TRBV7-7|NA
CASSPSGLVGETQYF
TGTGCTAGCAGCCCATCGGGACTAGTGGGTGAGACCCAGTACTTC
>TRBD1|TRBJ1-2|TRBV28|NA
CASSSGTVHGYTF
TGTGCCAGCAGTTCTGGGACAGTTCATGGCTACACCTTC
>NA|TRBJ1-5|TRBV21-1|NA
CASSNFRTALAISNQPQHF
TGTGCCAGCAGCAATTTCCGGACAGCCCTCGCCATTAGCAATCAGCCCCAGCATTTT
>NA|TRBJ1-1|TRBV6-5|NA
CASRFAGTEAFF
TGTGCCAGCCGGTTTGCGGGCACTGAAGCTTTCTTT
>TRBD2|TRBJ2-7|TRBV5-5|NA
CASSLSSGRSYEQYF
TGTGCCAGCAGCTTATCCAGCGGGAGGTCTTACGAGCAGTACTTC
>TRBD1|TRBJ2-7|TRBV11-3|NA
CASSQGQYYEQYF
TGTGCCAGCAGCCAGGGACAGTACTACGAGCAGTACTTC
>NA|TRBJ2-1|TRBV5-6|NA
CASLFLNSYNEQFF
TGTGCCAGCCTTTTTCTAAACAGTTACAATGAGCAGTTCTTC
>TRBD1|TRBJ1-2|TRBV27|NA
CASSADRGNGYTF
TGTGCCAGCAGTGCCGACAGGGGTAATGGCTACACCTTC
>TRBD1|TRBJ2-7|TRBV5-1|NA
CASSKGQGPSVGYEQYF
TGCGCCAGCAGCAAGGGACAGGGGCCCTCTGTGGGCTACGAGCAGTACTTC
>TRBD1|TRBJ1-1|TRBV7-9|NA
CASSPGTGVNTEAFF
TGTGCCAGCAGCCCCGGGACAGGGGTGAACACTGAAGCTTTCTTT
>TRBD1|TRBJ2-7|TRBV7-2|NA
CASSLVSQGDYEQYF
TGTGCCAGCAGCTTAGTGAGTCAGGGGGACTACGAGCAGTACTTC
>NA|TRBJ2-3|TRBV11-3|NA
CASSLGQSTDTQYF
TGTGCCAGCAGCTTAGGCCAGAGCACAGATACGCAGTATTTT
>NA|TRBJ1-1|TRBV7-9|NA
CASSLALQGTEAFF
TGTGCCAGCAGCTTAGCTTTACAGGGAACTGAAGCTTTCTTT
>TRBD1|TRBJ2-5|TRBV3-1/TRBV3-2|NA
CASSRQGVETQYF
TGTGCCAGCAGCCGCCAGGGGGTGGAGACCCAGTACTTC
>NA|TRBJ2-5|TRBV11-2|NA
CASSLGQVRETQYF
TGTGCCAGCAGCTTAGGGCAGGTACGGGAGACCCAGTACTTC
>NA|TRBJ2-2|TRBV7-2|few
CASSLGLNTGELFF
TGTGCCAGCAGCTTAGGACTGAACACCGGGGAGCTGTTTTTT
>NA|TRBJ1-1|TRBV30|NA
CASGVGPRSEAFF
TGTGCCTCAGGGGTGGGCCCGCGGTCTGAAGCTTTCTTT
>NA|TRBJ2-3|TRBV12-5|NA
CASGLSGVDTQYF
TGTGCTAGTGGTTTGTCCGGGGTAGATACGCAGTATTTT